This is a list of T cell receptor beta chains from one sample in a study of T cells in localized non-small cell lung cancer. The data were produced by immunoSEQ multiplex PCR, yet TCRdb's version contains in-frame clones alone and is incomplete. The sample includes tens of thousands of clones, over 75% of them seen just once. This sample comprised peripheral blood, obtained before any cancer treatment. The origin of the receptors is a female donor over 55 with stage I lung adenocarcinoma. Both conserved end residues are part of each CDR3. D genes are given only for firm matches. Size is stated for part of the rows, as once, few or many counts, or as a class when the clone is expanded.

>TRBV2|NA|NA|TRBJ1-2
CASSRDPGPGYTF
TGTGCCAGCAGCCGGGATCCGGGCCCTGGCTACACCTTC
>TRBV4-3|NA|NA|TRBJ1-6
CASSRWRGSPDSPLHF
TGCGCCAGCAGCCGCTGGAGAGGGAGCCCGGATTCACCCCTCCACTTT
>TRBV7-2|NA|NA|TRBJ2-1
CASSLASGGYNEQFF
TGTGCCAGCAGCTTAGCTAGCGGAGGTTACAATGAGCAGTTCTTC
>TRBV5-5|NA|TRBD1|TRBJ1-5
CASSLGQVNSNQPQHF
TGTGCCAGCAGCCTCGGACAGGTTAATAGCAATCAGCCCCAGCATTTT
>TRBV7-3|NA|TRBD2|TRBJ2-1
CASSFSSGGKHEQFF
TGTGCCAGCAGCTTCAGCAGCGGGGGTAAACATGAGCAGTTCTTC
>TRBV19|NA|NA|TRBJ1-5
CASRTRGGNQPQHF
TGTGCCAGTAGGACCCGAGGTGGCAATCAGCCCCAGCATTTT
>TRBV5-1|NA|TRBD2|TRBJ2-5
CASSFTSGSYGQETQYF
TGCGCCAGCAGCTTCACTAGCGGGAGTTACGGGCAAGAGACCCAGTACTTC
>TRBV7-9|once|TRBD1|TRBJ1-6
CASSPGQGVNSPLHF
TGTGCCAGCAGCCCGGGACAGGGGGTAAATTCACCCCTCCACTTT
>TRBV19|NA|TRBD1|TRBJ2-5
CASRSGQGRGETQYF
TGTGCCAGTAGGAGTGGACAGGGACGGGGAGAGACCCAGTACTTC
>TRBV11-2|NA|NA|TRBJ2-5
CASSPRQETQYF
TGTGCCAGCAGCCCCAGGCAAGAGACCCAGTACTTC
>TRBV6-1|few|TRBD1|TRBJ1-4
CASSPGTGIGKLFF
TGTGCCAGCAGTCCCGGGACAGGGATCGGAAAACTGTTTTTT
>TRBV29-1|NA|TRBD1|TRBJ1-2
CSVERTGGYGYTF
TGCAGCGTTGAACGGACAGGTGGCTATGGCTACACCTTC
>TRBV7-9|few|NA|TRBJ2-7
CASSLEGNEQYF
TGTGCCAGCAGCTTAGAAGGGAACGAGCAGTACTTC
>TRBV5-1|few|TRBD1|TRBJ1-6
CASSWGQNNSPLHF
TGCGCCAGCAGCTGGGGACAGAATAATTCACCCCTCCACTTT
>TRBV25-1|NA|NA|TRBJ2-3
CASSPSGADTQYF
TGTGCCAGCAGCCCCTCAGGGGCAGATACGCAGTATTTT
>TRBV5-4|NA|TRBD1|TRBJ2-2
CASSRGTGGDTGELFF
TGTGCCAGCAGCCGGGGGACAGGGGGGGACACCGGGGAGCTGTTTTTT
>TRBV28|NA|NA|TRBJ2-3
CASSSPGWGTDTQYF
TGTGCCAGCAGTTCCCCGGGTTGGGGCACAGATACGCAGTATTTT
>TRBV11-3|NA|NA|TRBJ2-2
CASSLRGAAGELFF
TGTGCCAGCAGCTTACGAGGGGCGGCAGGGGAGCTGTTTTTT
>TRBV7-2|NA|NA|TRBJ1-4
CASSSEEKLFF
TGTGCCAGCAGCTCGGAGGAAAAACTGTTTTTT
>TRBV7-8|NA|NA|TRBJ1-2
CASSQGSGNGYTF
TGTGCCAGCAGCCAAGGGTCCGGGAATGGCTACACCTTC
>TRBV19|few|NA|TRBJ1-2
CASSILDRYGYTF
TGTGCCAGTAGTATCTTGGACCGCTATGGCTACACCTTC
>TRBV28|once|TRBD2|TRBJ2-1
CASSAHSGSNEQFF
TGTGCCAGCAGCGCCCACAGCGGGAGCAATGAGCAGTTCTTC
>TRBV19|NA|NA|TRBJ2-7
CASRSHGGSYEQYF
TGTGCCAGTCGCAGTCACGGGGGCTCCTACGAGCAGTACTTC
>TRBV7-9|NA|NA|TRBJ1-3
CASSSGTDSGNTIYF
TGTGCCAGCAGCTCCGGGACTGACTCTGGAAACACCATATATTTT
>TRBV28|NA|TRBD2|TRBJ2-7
CASSSVLAGARDEQYF
TGTGCCAGCAGTTCTGTGTTAGCGGGAGCGAGGGACGAGCAGTACTTC
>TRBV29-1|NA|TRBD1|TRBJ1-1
CSVEDRGAAEAFF
TGCAGCGTTGAAGACAGGGGGGCCGCTGAAGCTTTCTTT
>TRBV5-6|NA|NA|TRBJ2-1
CASTDSLSNEQFF
TGTGCCAGCACGGACAGCCTAAGCAATGAGCAGTTCTTC
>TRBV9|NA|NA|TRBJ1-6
CASSAVPRDSPLHF
TGTGCCAGCAGCGCCGTTCCAAGGGATTCACCCCTCCACTTT
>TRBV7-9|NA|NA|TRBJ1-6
CASRLGPTNSPLHF
TGTGCCAGCCGTTTGGGGCCTACAAATTCACCCCTCCACTTT
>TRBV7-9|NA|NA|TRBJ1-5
CASSVQGGPQHF
TGTGCCAGCAGCGTACAGGGCGGGCCCCAGCATTTT
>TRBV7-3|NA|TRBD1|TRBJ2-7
CASSLSGQAAYEQYF
TGTGCCAGCAGCTTATCAGGACAGGCTGCCTACGAGCAGTACTTC
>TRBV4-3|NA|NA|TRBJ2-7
CASSQDLQARRVYEQYF
TGCGCCAGCAGCCAAGATCTTCAGGCCAGGAGGGTCTACGAGCAGTACTTC
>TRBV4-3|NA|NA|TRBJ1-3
CASSQTFAGISGNTIYF
TGCGCCAGCAGCCAGACGTTCGCAGGGATCTCTGGAAACACCATATATTTT
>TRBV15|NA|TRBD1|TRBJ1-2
CATSRSPGQGLWGYTF
TGTGCCACCAGCAGATCGCCGGGACAGGGCCTATGGGGCTACACCTTC
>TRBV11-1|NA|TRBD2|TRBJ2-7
CASSSGLATEQYF
TGTGCCAGCAGCTCGGGACTAGCAACCGAGCAGTACTTC
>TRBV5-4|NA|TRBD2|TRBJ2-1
CASSLVISGRNEQFF
TGTGCCAGCAGCTTGGTAATAAGCGGGAGAAATGAGCAGTTCTTC
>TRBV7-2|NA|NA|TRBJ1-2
CASSSGPGSDYGYTF
TGTGCCAGCAGCTCAGGTCCGGGTTCCGACTATGGCTACACCTTC
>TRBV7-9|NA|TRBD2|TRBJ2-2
CASSYGLAGGELFF
TGTGCCAGCAGCTACGGACTAGCTGGCGGGGAGCTGTTTTTT
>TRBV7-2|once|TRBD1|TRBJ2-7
CASSSASDRALGEQYF
TGTGCCAGCAGCTCGGCCTCTGACAGGGCCCTAGGCGAGCAGTACTTC
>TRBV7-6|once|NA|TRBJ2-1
CASSKGGASSYNEQFF
TGTGCCAGCAGCAAGGGGGGTGCGAGCTCCTACAATGAGCAGTTCTTC
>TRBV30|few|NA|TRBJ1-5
CAWSEAGIQPQHF
TGTGCCTGGAGTGAGGCGGGGATTCAGCCCCAGCATTTT
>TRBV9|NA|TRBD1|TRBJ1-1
CASSPQTGQGLDTEAFF
TGTGCCAGCAGCCCCCAGACGGGACAGGGCTTGGACACTGAAGCTTTCTTT
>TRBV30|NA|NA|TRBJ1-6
CASRGPTTGNSPLHF
TGTGCCTCACGAGGACCTACAACGGGGAATTCACCCCTCCACTTT
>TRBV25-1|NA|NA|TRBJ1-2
CASSSSATFNYGYTF
TGTGCCAGCAGTAGCTCCGCGACCTTTAACTATGGCTACACCTTC
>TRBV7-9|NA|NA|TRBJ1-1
CASSPDEFTEAFF
TGTGCCAGCAGCCCGGACGAATTCACTGAAGCTTTCTTT
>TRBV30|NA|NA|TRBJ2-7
CAWSVEGVGQNYEQYF
TGTGCCTGGAGTGTAGAAGGGGTTGGACAGAACTACGAGCAGTACTTC
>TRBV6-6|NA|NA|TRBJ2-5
CASSQLGLSPGETQYF
TGTGCCAGCAGCCAACTAGGCCTCTCGCCAGGGGAGACCCAGTACTTC
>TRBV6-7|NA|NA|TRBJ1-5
CASSSKEISNQPQHF
TGTGCCAGCAGTTCAAAAGAGATTAGCAATCAGCCCCAGCATTTT
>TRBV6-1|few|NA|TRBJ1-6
CASRDSTNNSPLHF
TGTGCCAGCAGAGACAGCACTAATAATTCACCCCTCCACTTT
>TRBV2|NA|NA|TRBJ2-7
CASSAGRYPYEQYF
TGTGCCAGCAGTGCGGGACGCTACCCCTACGAGCAGTACTTC
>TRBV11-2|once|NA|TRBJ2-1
CASSLVLQPTMNEQFF
TGTGCCAGCAGCTTAGTGTTACAGCCTACTATGAATGAGCAGTTCTTC
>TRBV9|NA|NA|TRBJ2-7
CASSVASQLGEQYF
TGTGCCAGCAGCGTAGCAAGCCAGCTGGGCGAGCAGTACTTC
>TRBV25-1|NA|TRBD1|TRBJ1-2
CASSDFTDRFGYGYTF
TGTGCCAGCAGTGATTTTACGGACAGGTTTGGCTATGGCTACACCTTC
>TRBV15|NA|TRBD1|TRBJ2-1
CATSDRGSYNEQFF
TGTGCCACCAGTGACAGGGGGAGTTACAATGAGCAGTTCTTC
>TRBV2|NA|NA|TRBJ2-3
CASSEAGGSDTQYF
TGTGCCAGCAGTGAAGCGGGAGGCTCAGATACGCAGTATTTT